These 3 T cell receptor beta chains originate from one sample sequenced in a study of cytomegalovirus exposure and HLA in healthy donors. With 60 Vbeta and 13 Jbeta primers, the PCR was carried out. The method was immunoSEQ multiplex PCR; TCRdb's version includes in-frame clones alone and lacks a portion of them. This sample yields 150,000 to 200,000 clones, of which over 80% are seen a single time; roughly 1.6% belongs to the top ten. The sample comprised PBMCs. Receptor source: a middle-aged man in good health and CMV-seronegative.

The gene calls are TRBV30 and TRBJ2-2; D is possibly TRBD1 (5 bases). Germline CDR1 is GTSNPN and CDR2 is SVGIG (reference sequence). The CDR3 contains 14 residues. The ends were cut back, 2 bases at V and 4 bases at J, with 11 bases in the middle. The CDR3 sequence: CAWSRQRGTGELFF. The CDR3 DNA reads as TGTGCCTGGAGTCGGCAAAGGGGCACCGGGGAGCTGTTTTTT.

Here the CDR3 reads CASSYFQGGNSPLHF. The CDR3 nucleotides read TGTGCCAGCAGTTACTTTCAGGGAGGTAATTCACCCCTCCACTTT. The chain links TRBV6-5 to TRBJ1-6, with D maybe TRBD1 (5 bases). Trimming shortened V by 1 base and J by 6 bases, and 10 bases separated the two germline ends. This CDR3 is built from 15 residues. Germline V gene lookup returns CDR1 MNHEY and CDR2 SVGAGI.

CDR3 sequence: CASRRERNSYEQYF. The CDR3 nucleotides read TGTGCCAGCAGACGGGAAAGGAATTCCTACGAGCAGTACTTC. The V gene is TRBV2, the J gene TRBJ2-5; TRBD2 might be the D (5 bases). The end of the DNA fits TRBJ2-7 better, so the J call may be wrong. There are 14 residues in the CDR3. Germline loops: CDR1 SNHLY, CDR2 FYNNEI.